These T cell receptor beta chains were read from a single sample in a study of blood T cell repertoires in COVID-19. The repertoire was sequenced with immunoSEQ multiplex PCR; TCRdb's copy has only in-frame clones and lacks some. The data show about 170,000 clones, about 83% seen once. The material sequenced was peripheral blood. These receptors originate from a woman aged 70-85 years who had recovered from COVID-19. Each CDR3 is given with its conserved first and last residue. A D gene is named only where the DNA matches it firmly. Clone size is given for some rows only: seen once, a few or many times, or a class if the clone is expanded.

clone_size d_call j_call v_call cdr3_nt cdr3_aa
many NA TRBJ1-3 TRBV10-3 TGTGCCATTTGGTTGAGCTCTGGAAACACCATATATTTT CAIWLSSGNTIYF
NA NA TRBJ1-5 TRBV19 TGTGCCAGCGGCGGGTATAGCAATCAGCCCCAGCATTTT CASGGYSNQPQHF
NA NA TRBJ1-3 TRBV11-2 TGTGCCAGCAGCTCCGCCCTATGGGGGGGCTCTGGAAACACCATATATTTT CASSSALWGGSGNTIYF
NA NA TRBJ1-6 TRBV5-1 TGCGCCAGCAGCGGCCGGGAGGGTAATTCACCCCTCCACTTT CASSGREGNSPLHF
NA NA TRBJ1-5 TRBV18 TGTGCCAGCTCACTTGGGCAGGGCCATCAGCCCCAGCATTTT CASSLGQGHQPQHF
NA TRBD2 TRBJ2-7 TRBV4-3 TGCGCCAGCAGCCAAGGGACTAGCGGGAGGTACGAGCAGTACTTC CASSQGTSGRYEQYF
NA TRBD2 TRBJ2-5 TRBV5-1 TGCGCCAGCTCCGGGACTAGCGGGAGATGGGAGACCCAGTACTTC CASSGTSGRWETQYF
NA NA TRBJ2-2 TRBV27 TGTGCCAGCACCCGGTCGACTGGCGGGGAGCTGTTTTTT CASTRSTGGELFF
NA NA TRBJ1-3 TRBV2 TGTGCCAGCAGCCCGGCCGGGAACACCATATATTTT CASSPAGNTIYF
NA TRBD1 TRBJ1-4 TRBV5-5 TGTGCCAGCAGCGCCAGACAGGGGTGGGGTGAAAAACTGTTTTTT CASSARQGWGEKLFF
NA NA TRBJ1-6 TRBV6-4 TGTGCCAGCACCCGTTTAACCGCGGGTTCACCCCTCCACTTT CASTRLTAGSPLHF
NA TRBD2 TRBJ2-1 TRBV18 TGTGCCAGCTCACACCAGCGGGGGGATAGCGATGAGCAGTTCTTC CASSHQRGDSDEQFF
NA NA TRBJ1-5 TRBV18 TGTGCCAGCTCACCTACTAAGGCCAATCAGCCCCAGCATTTT CASSPTKANQPQHF
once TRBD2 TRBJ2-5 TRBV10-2 TGCGCCAGCACCCACGACGGGGGGGAGACCCAGTACTTC CASTHDGGETQYF
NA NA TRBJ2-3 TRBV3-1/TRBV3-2 TGTGCCAGCAGCCAAGACCCAGCGGGTTACACAGATACGCAGTATTTT CASSQDPAGYTDTQYF
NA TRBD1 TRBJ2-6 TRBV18 TGTGCCAGCTCACTCGGACAGGGGGATCTCTCTGGGGCCAACGTCCTGACTTTC CASSLGQGDLSGANVLTF
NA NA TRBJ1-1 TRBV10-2 TGCGCCAGCACCCGGGGAGCAGTTGAAGCTTTCTTT CASTRGAVEAFF
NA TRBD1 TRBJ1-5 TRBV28 TGTGCCAGCAGCCTGGACAGGGCCAGGAATCAGCCCCAGCATTTT CASSLDRARNQPQHF
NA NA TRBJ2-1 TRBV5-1 TGCGCCAGCAGCTTGGGGCAGGTCCCCTCCTACAATGAGCAGTTCTTC CASSLGQVPSYNEQFF
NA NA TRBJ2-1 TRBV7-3 TGTGCCAGCAGCTTACTGGGCGGGGCGAACAGGGAGCAGTTCTTC CASSLLGGANREQFF
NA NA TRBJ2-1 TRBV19 TGTGCCAGTAGTATAGGAGTGGTAAGGGGGACCACTAGTAATAGTGAGCAGTTCTTC CASSIGVVRGTTSNSEQFF
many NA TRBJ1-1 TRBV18 TGTGCCAGCTCAGCGGCTGCGGGCGCTGAAGCTTTCTTT CASSAAAGAEAFF
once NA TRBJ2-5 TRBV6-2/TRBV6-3 TGTGCCAGCAGTTACTCAGGGTTCGGGGAAGAGACCCAGTACTTC CASSYSGFGEETQYF